The T cell receptor (beta chain) described here comes from a study of cytomegalovirus exposure and HLA in healthy donors. Findings of the study overall: Earlier analysis yielded a pattern in which most TCR beta V segments were productive about 90% or about 30% of the time. Apparent HLA restriction characterized most CMV-associated TCR beta chains in a later analysis. A further, later analysis showed that HLA-associated TCR beta chains (compared with equally common others) were more clonally expanded. Both high specificity and high sensitivity reportedly marked the classifier's diagnosis of cytomegalovirus status.

On this clone itself: Its cognate antigen is unknown.

The V end lost 11 bases, the J end lost 8 bases, and 15 bases lay between the germline ends. The germline V gene has CDR1 SNHLY and CDR2 FYNNEI. There are 12 residues in the CDR3. The PCR ran on 60 Vbeta and 13 Jbeta primers. The protocol was immunoSEQ multiplex PCR, while the TCRdb copy is restricted to in-frame clones and leaves out a portion. The sample lists fewer than 300,000 clones, about four fifths seen once, with approximately 0.3% in the top ten. Specimen: PBMCs. The sequence was collected from a girl aged 2 to 10 in good health and CMV-seronegative. V and J are TRBV2 and TRBJ1-4, with D possibly being TRBD1 (6 bases). DNA of the CDR3: TGTGCCGGGAGGGGGGGAGGAGAAAAACTGTTTTTT. It translates to CAGRGGGEKLFF.